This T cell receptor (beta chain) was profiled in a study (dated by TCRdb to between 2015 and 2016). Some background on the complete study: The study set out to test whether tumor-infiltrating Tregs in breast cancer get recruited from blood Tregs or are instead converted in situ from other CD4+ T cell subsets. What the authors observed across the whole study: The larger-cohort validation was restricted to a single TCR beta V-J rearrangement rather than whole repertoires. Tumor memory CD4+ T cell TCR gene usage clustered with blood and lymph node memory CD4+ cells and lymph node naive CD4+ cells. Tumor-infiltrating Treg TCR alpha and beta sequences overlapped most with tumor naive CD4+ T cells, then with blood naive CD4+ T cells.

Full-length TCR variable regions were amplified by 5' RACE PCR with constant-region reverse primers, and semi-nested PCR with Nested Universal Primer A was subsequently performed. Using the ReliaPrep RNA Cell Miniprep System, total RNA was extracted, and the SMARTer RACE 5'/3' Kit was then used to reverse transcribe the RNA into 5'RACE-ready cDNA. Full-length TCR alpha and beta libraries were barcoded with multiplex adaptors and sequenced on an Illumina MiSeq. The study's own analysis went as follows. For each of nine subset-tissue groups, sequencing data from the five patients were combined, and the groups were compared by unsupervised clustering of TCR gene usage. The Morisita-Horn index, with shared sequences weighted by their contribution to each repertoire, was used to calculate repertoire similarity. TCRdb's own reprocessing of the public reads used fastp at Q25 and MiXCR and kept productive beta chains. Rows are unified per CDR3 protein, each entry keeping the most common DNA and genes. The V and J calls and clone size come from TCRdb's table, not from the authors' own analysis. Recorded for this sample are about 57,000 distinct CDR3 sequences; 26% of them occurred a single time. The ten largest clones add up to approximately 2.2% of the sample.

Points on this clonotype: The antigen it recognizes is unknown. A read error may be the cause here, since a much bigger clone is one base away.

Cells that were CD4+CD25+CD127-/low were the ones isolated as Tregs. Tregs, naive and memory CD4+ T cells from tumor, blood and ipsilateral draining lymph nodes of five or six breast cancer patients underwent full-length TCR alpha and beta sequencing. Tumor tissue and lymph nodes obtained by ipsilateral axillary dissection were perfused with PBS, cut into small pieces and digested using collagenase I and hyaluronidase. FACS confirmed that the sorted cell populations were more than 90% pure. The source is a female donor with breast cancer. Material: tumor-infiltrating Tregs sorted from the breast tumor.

At the DNA level, the sequence is TGCGCCAGCAGCTTGGACCAGTACTATGGCTACACCTTC. Translated, this is CASSLDQYYGYTF. This receptor chain uses TRBV5-1 and TRBJ1-2; the D gene remains uncertain. The CDR3 holds 13 amino acids from the cysteine to the phenylalanine. Only the CDR3 part of the read is kept: 39 bases, read in frame from the first base. V sheds 0 bases and J sheds 3 bases, leaving 6 bases between their ends. CDR1 and CDR2 were assigned from the germline V gene as SGHRS and YFSETQ.